These 22 T cell receptor beta chains were sequenced from one sample in a study of blood T cells in healthy people across ages. For the second PCR, which ran for roughly 6 to 12 cycles, a sample-barcoded 5' primer and a J-beta primer mix were used. TCRdb reprocessed the 5' RACE reads via MiXCR and lists one record per CDR3 protein. The table includes a few hundred thousand distinct CDR3 sequences, over 45% detected once. The material sequenced was blood. The receptors originated from a man aged 55-75 years in good health.

On this clonotype: The junction shows a germline mismatch at one end, possibly a read error. The CDR3 DNA reads as TGCCCCAGCAGCCAGGAACGTAGGGGGGGTTACGGGCAGTACTTC. Protein: CPSSQERRGGYGQYF. The rearrangement links TRBV4-3 to TRBJ2-5; TRBD2 is a possible D gene (7 bases). The germline V gene has CDR1 LGHNA and CDR2 YSLEER. The CDR3 has 15 amino acids.

The gene calls are TRBV11-2 and TRBJ1-4, with TRBD1 identical over 9 bases. CDR1 is SGHAT, CDR2 FQNNGV, per germline. The CDR3 contains 14 residues. Trimming at V came to 5 bases and at J to 6 bases, leaving 4 bases not matched to a gene. This CDR3 is CASSRDRVDEKLFF. In nucleotides, the CDR3 is TGTGCCAGCAGCAGGGACAGGGTCGATGAAAAACTGTTTTTT. Using reference TRBV11-2 and TRBJ1-4 for the parts outside the CDR3, the full variable domain is EAGVAQSPRYKIIEKRQSVAFWCNPISGHATLYWYQQILGQGPKLLIQFQNNGVVDDSQLPKDRFSAERLKGVDSTLKIQPAKLEDSAVYLCASSRDRVDEKLFFGSGTQLSVL.

The chain links TRBV2 to TRBJ2-4; 8 positions match TRBD1. The CDR3 has 14 amino acids. The V and J ends lost 3 bases and 4 bases, in that order; junction bases with no gene match: 2. Germline values: CDR1 SNHLY, CDR2 FYNNEI. CDR3 region: CASSDRTGKNIQYF. In DNA, the CDR3 is TGTGCCAGCAGTGACAGGACAGGGAAAAACATTCAGTACTTC. Full variable domain (missing parts from reference TRBV2 and TRBJ2-4): EPEVTQTPSHQVTQMGQEVILRCVPISNHLYFYWYRQILGQKVEFLVSFYNNEISEKSEIFDDQFSVERPDGSNFTLKIRSTKLEDSAMYFCASSDRTGKNIQYFGAGTRLSVL.

This clonotype is a singleton in its sample. The gene calls are TRBV10-2 and TRBJ2-7; 11 bases fit TRBD2. The V and J ends lost 6 bases and 10 bases, in that order; junction bases with no gene match: 11. From germline, CDR1 is WSHSY and CDR2 SAAADI. The CDR3 consists of 14 residues. The CDR3 sequence: CASRGTSGPTTQYF. The CDR3 DNA is TGCGCCAGCAGAGGGACTAGCGGTCCGACTACCCAGTACTTC.

This clonotype was seen repeatedly, ten times or more. J is TRBJ2-1 and V is TRBV20-1; maybe TRBD2 (5 bases). The CDR3 has 11 residues. Germline V CDR1 and CDR2: DFQATT, SNEGSKA (reference sequence). The germline V and J ends were trimmed by 5 bases and 9 bases, with 11 bases remaining between them. The CDR3 DNA follows: TGCAGTGCTGTAGCGTCTCGTGAGCAGTTCTTC. It codes for CSAVASREQFF.

This chain connects TRBV20-1 to TRBJ2-4, with 7 bases fitting TRBD2. The assigned J gene may be wrong: the sequence end matches TRBJ2-7 better. Per the germline V gene, CDR1 is DFQATT and CDR2 is SNEGSKA (reference sequence). The CDR3 is 12 amino acids. The CDR3 DNA follows: TGCAGTGCACTGGACACGGGGGGCGAGCAGTACTTC. This sequence encodes CSALDTGGEQYF.

Note on this clonotype: A junction end diverges from the germline sequence, so it may reflect a read error. This chain links TRBV14 with TRBJ2-7; no firm D call. Germline assignment: CDR1 SGHDN and CDR2 FVKESK. This CDR3 spans 13 amino acids. The CDR3 nucleotides read TGTGCCGGCAGCCCCTACTCCGCAATGGAGCAGTACTTC. Its translation is CAGSPYSAMEQYF.

The V and J genes are TRBV20-1 and TRBJ2-3, with TRBD2 matching 7 bases. Trimming took 2 bases from V and 4 from J; bases not matched to a gene: 6. CDR1 is DFQATT, CDR2 SNEGSKA, per germline (reference sequence). The length of the CDR3 is 14 residues. CDR3 sequence reads: CSARLLAEADTQYF. In nucleotides, the CDR3 is TGCAGTGCTAGACTCCTAGCGGAGGCAGATACGCAGTATTTT.

This clonotype has a handful of counts. The rearrangement joins TRBV28 to TRBJ2-1; D remains ambiguous. Per germline, CDR1 MDHEN and CDR2 SYDVKM. The CDR3 extends over 14 amino acids. Trimming left V 6 bases short and J 6 bases short, with 15 bases between. CDR3 region: CASSYLGMGNEQFF. CDR3 DNA: TGTGCCAGCAGCTACCTAGGAATGGGCAATGAGCAGTTCTTC.

The J gene is TRBJ2-1, the V gene TRBV2; D is undetermined. The germline gives CDR1 SNHLY, CDR2 FYNNEI. This CDR3 contains 16 residues. Trimming stripped 6 bases from V and 0 bases from J, with 15 bases between. CDR3 protein: CASRPGPQNSYNEQFF. Written as DNA, the CDR3 is TGTGCCAGCAGACCCGGGCCACAAAACTCCTACAATGAGCAGTTCTTC.

The genes are TRBV11-3 and TRBJ2-3; 7 positions agree with TRBD2. Per germline, CDR1 SGHNT and CDR2 YENEEA. V was pared by 5 bases and J by 0 bases, with 5 bases of the junction left unmatched. The CDR3 length is 15 residues. CDR3 nucleotides: TGTGCCAGCAGCCGGGGAGGGCGGAGCACAGATACGCAGTATTTT. Its protein product is CASSRGGRSTDTQYF.

In this sample, this clonotype turned up a few times. The rearrangement links TRBV7-2 to TRBJ2-7, with D hard to call. Germline CDR1 and CDR2: SGHTA and FQGNSA. CDR3 length: 13 amino acids. Trimming shortened V by 5 bases and J by 2 bases, and 10 bases separated the two germline ends. CDR3 DNA: TGTGCCAGCAGCACATACACCGCCTACGAGCAGTACTTC. It encodes CASSTYTAYEQYF.

This clonotype was seen more than once but under ten times. V is TRBV20-1 and J is TRBJ2-5; 8 nucleotides line up with TRBD2. V shed 0 bases, J shed 1 base, and the junction held 7 bases outside the gene matches. Germline V lookup: CDR1 DFQATT, CDR2 SNEGSKA (reference sequence). The CDR3 runs to 16 residues. In nucleotides, the CDR3 is TGCAGTGCTAGAGATGTTCGAGCGGGGGCCCAAGAGACCCAGTACTTC. Its protein is CSARDVRAGAQETQYF.

The V gene is TRBV25-1, the J gene TRBJ2-1; 9 bases fit TRBD2. Germline lookup yields CDR1 MGHDK and CDR2 SYGVNS. CDR3 length: 16 residues. After removal of 0 bases from V and 8 bases from J, the junction contained 8 bases not matched to a gene. The CDR3 coding sequence is TGTGCCAGCAGTGAATATGGGGCTAGCGGGAAGTATGAGCAGTTCTTC. This sequence encodes CASSEYGASGKYEQFF.

V is TRBV19 and J is TRBJ2-7, with 8 bases aligning to TRBD1. Near its end, the DNA agrees better with TRBJ2-4, so the J call may be wrong. This CDR3 is built from 17 residues. Germline loops: CDR1 LNHDA, CDR2 SQIVND (reference sequence). CDR3 bases: TGTGCCAGTAGTGAATCGGCCGGGACAGGTCCGATGAACATTCAGTACTTC. It translates to CASSESAGTGPMNIQYF.

In this sample, this clonotype turned up a few times. The junction differs from germline at one of its ends, possibly a read error. The chain combines TRBV28 with TRBJ2-7; no clear D gene. The length of the CDR3 is 12 residues. CDR1 is MDHEN and CDR2 is SYDVKM in the germline V gene. Here the CDR3 reads CASSFLGYEQYF. Here the CDR3 DNA reads TGTGCCAGCAGTTTTTTGGGTTACGAGCAGTACTTT.

J is TRBJ2-4 and V is TRBV5-1; tentative D call: TRBD2 (5 bases). V was clipped by 1 base and J by 3 bases, with 20 bases between them. Germline assignment: CDR1 SGHRS and CDR2 YFSETQ. CDR3 length: 18 residues. DNA for the CDR3: TGCGCCAGCAGCTTGAGGGCAGCGACTACCTTAAGCAAAAACATTCAGTACTTC. Its protein product is CASSLRAATTLSKNIQYF.

The table lists this clonotype with a few counts. The rearrangement uses TRBV7-2 and TRBJ2-1; 11 bases agree with TRBD1. CDR3 length equals 18 residues. V lost 1 base and J lost 5; bases outside the gene matches: 10. Looked up from germline, CDR1 is SGHTA and CDR2 is FQGNSA. CDR3 sequence (DNA): TGTGCCAGCAGCTTAGTTTCCTCCGGGACAGGGGGAAACAATGAGCAGTTCTTC. This translates into CASSLVSSGTGGNNEQFF.

This clonotype has only one observation. The rearrangement uses TRBV6-6 and TRBJ1-5; D ambiguous. CDR1 MNHNY and CDR2 SVGAGI come from the germline V gene (reference sequence). This CDR3 spans 13 amino acids. Trimming left V 11 bases short and J 5 bases short, with 16 bases between. The CDR3 loop is CAHAEGAYQPQHF. The DNA for the CDR3 is TGTGCCCACGCGGAAGGCGCGTATCAGCCCCAGCATTTT.

Only a few counts were recorded for this clonotype. This chain joins TRBV27 and TRBJ2-7; a possible D gene is TRBD2 (6 bases). The CDR3 loop spans 13 amino acids. V gave up 10 bases and J gave up 4 bases, with 17 bases separating them. From germline, CDR1 is MNHEY and CDR2 SMNVEV (reference sequence). The CDR3 loop reads CATKRMEGYEQYF. Here the CDR3 DNA reads TGTGCCACTAAACGGATGGAGGGATACGAGCAGTACTTC.

The CDR3 protein is CSVGPGTGSPYEQYF. For the CDR3, the DNA is TGCAGCGTTGGCCCCGGGACAGGGTCGCCCTACGAGCAGTACTTC. The chain is built from TRBV29-1 and TRBJ2-7, with 9 bases that match TRBD1. The V gene end was trimmed by 4 bases and the J gene end by 2 bases; junction bases not matched to a gene: 9. This CDR3 spans 15 amino acids. Germline values: CDR1 SQVTM, CDR2 ANQGSEA.

The CDR3 is CASSLAWGVDIQYF. CDR3 coding DNA: TGCGCCAGCAGCTTGGCGTGGGGTGTTGACATTCAGTACTTC. The genes are TRBV5-1 and TRBJ2-7; D not resolved. The J call may be mistaken, given a closer DNA end match to TRBJ2-4. Germline CDR1 is SGHRS and CDR2 is YFSETQ. The length of the CDR3 is 14 residues.